This passage covers 18 T cell receptor beta chains from one sample sequenced in a study of PD-1 blockade in mismatch repair-deficient tumors. Some clones are missing from TCRdb's copy, which holds only in-frame ones; the method was immunoSEQ multiplex PCR. The data hold around 68,000 clones, with 70% to 85% observed a single time. The sequenced sample was peripheral blood, obtained 2 weeks after starting pembrolizumab. Receptors originate from an adult with mismatch repair-deficient cancer.

This chain joins TRBV5-1 and TRBJ2-3; no clear D gene. V lost 3 bases and J 4 bases, leaving 9 bases between the germline ends. Germline loops: CDR1 SGHRS, CDR2 YFSETQ. There are 13 residues in the CDR3. The CDR3 bases are TGCGCCAGCAGCTCCCCTCTCTCAGATACGCAGTATTTT. Translation gives CASSSPLSDTQYF.

The genes are TRBV11-2 and TRBJ2-7; no clear D gene. Germline CDR1 SGHAT, CDR2 FQNNGV. The CDR3 length is 12 residues. Trimming removed 1 base at V and 3 bases at J, with 4 bases between. CDR3 sequence reads: CASSLVLYEQYF. The CDR3 DNA reads TGTGCCAGCAGCTTAGTACTCTACGAGCAGTACTTC.

J is TRBJ2-1 and V is TRBV30, with 9 bases lining up with TRBD2. Germline V CDR1 and CDR2: GTSNPN, SVGIG (reference sequence). Trimming removed 0 bases from V and 4 bases from J; junction bases left unmatched: 28. This CDR3 is built from 23 residues. The CDR3 sequence is CAWSVPFGQVAGAAGYSYNEQFF. DNA of the CDR3: TGTGCCTGGAGTGTCCCGTTTGGGCAAGTAGCGGGAGCGGCAGGGTACTCTTACAATGAGCAGTTCTTC. Together with reference TRBV30 and TRBJ2-1, the CDR3 gives the full variable domain: SQTIHQWPATLVQPVGSPLSLECTVEGTSNPNLYWYRQAAGRGLQLLFYSVGIGQISSEVPQNLSASRPQDRQFILSSKKLLLSDSGFYLCAWSVPFGQVAGAAGYSYNEQFFGPGTRLTVL.

The chain links TRBV5-1 to TRBJ2-7; perhaps TRBD1 as D (5 bases). V was cut by 2 bases and J by 2 bases, with 14 bases left in between. Germline CDR1 reads SGHRS; CDR2 reads YFSETQ. The CDR3 length is 15 residues. DNA for the CDR3: TGCGCCAGCAGCTTTCATCCGGACATGACCTACGAGCAGTACTTC. This sequence encodes CASSFHPDMTYEQYF. The entire variable domain, with the rest obtained from reference TRBV5-1 and TRBJ2-7, is as follows: KAGVTQTPRYLIKTRGQQVTLSCSPISGHRSVSWYQQTPGQGLQFLFEYFSETQRNKGNFPGRFSGRQFSNSRSEMNVSTLELGDSALYLCASSFHPDMTYEQYFGPGTRLTVT.

This chain links TRBV2 with TRBJ2-1; possibly TRBD1 for D (6 bases). Trimming left V 6 bases short and J 9 bases short, with 12 bases between. CDR1 and CDR2 from the germline V gene are SNHLY and FYNNEI. The CDR3 consists of 12 residues. The DNA for the CDR3 is TGTGCCAGCAGCCCAGGGGCTGGTGAGCAGTTCTTC. Encoded protein: CASSPGAGEQFF. Full variable domain (outside the CDR3, taken from reference TRBV2 and TRBJ2-1): EPEVTQTPSHQVTQMGQEVILRCVPISNHLYFYWYRQILGQKVEFLVSFYNNEISEKSEIFDDQFSVERPDGSNFTLKIRSTKLEDSAMYFCASSPGAGEQFFGPGTRLTVL.

The rearrangement links TRBV4-2 to TRBJ2-7; 9 bases fit TRBD2. CDR1 is LGHNA, CDR2 YNFKEQ, per germline. After removal of 2 bases from V and 1 base from J, the junction contained 6 bases not matched to a gene. The length of the CDR3 is 16 residues. The CDR3 sequence: CASSQTQTSGSYEQYF. The CDR3 bases are TGTGCCAGCAGCCAAACACAGACTAGCGGATCCTACGAGCAGTACTTC.

The rearrangement uses TRBV30 and TRBJ2-7; 9 positions agree with TRBD1. V dropped 5 bases and J dropped 0; count of bases not matched to a gene: 5. The CDR3 consists of 14 residues. CDR1 is GTSNPN, CDR2 SVGIG, per germline (reference sequence). This CDR3 is CAWATGGNSYEQYF. CDR3 bases: TGTGCCTGGGCGACAGGGGGAAACTCCTACGAGCAGTACTTC.

The chain employs TRBV6-6 and TRBJ2-5; tentatively, D is TRBD1 (6 bases). CDR1 MNHNY and CDR2 SVGAGI come from the germline V gene (reference sequence). This CDR3 contains 15 residues. V was shortened by 0 bases and J by 5 bases, with 13 bases between the two germline ends. The CDR3 loop reads CASSYSLQGRETQYF. In DNA, the CDR3 is TGTGCCAGCAGTTACTCACTACAGGGTCGGGAGACCCAGTACTTC.

This chain links TRBV7-9 with TRBJ1-4; TRBD1 matches at 7 bases. V was clipped by 5 bases and J by 7 bases; unmatched bases: 7. CDR1 and CDR2 (germline): SEHNR, FQNEAQ (reference sequence). The length of the CDR3 is 14 residues. CDR3 region: CASSILQGVEKLFF. The CDR3 DNA sequence: TGTGCCAGCAGCATATTGCAGGGGGTTGAAAAACTGTTTTTT.

The CDR3 bases are TGTGCCAGCAGCGCCGGACTAGCGGGGGGCGAGCAGTACTTC. Its translation: CASSAGLAGGEQYF. This chain joins TRBV9 and TRBJ2-7; 14 bases align to TRBD2. After removal of 3 bases from V and 6 bases from J, the junction contained 2 bases not matched to a gene. In germline, CDR1 is SGDLS, CDR2 YYNGEE. The CDR3 is 14 amino acids.

This clone appeared a single time. This chain uses TRBV6-1 with TRBJ2-5; either TRBD1 or TRBD2 may fit D (5 bases each). Trimming shortened V by 5 bases and J by 10 bases, and 14 bases separated the two germline ends. CDR1 is MNHNS and CDR2 is SASEGT in the germline V gene. This CDR3 is 12 amino acids long. The CDR3 protein is CASSLNNGGQYF. The CDR3 nucleotides read TGTGCCAGCAGTCTAAATAATGGGGGCCAGTACTTC.

V is TRBV11-3 and J is TRBJ1-2; D not resolved. V gave up 4 bases and J gave up 4 bases, with 10 bases separating them. The CDR3 has 13 residues. The germline gives CDR1 SGHNT, CDR2 YENEEA. CDR3 nucleotide sequence: TGTGCCAGCAGCTCGGGGAGTACCTATGGCTACACCTTC. It is translated as CASSSGSTYGYTF.

The chain employs TRBV7-8 and TRBJ1-1, with D perhaps TRBD1 (5 bases). V dropped 2 bases and J dropped 1 base, with 14 bases sitting between them. In germline, CDR1 is SGHVS, CDR2 FQNEAQ. The length of the CDR3 is 16 residues. CDR3 nucleotide sequence: TGTGCCAGCAGCTTATTGGGGGGTTTTAAGAACACTGAAGCTTTCTTT. Translating it yields CASSLLGGFKNTEAFF.

This sequence joins TRBV5-1 and TRBJ2-1; D may be TRBD1 (6 bases). This CDR3 comprises 13 residues. Germline-derived CDR1 and CDR2 are SGHRS and YFSETQ. V was pared by 6 bases and J by 0 bases, with 7 bases between. CDR3 region: CASKDSSYNEQFF. CDR3 nucleotide sequence: TGCGCCAGCAAGGACAGCTCCTACAATGAGCAGTTCTTC.

This chain connects TRBV7-9 to TRBJ2-1, with 9 positions matching TRBD1. V was pared by 4 bases and J by 4 bases, with 5 bases of the junction left unmatched. CDR3 size: 15 residues. Looked up from germline, CDR1 is SEHNR and CDR2 is FQNEAQ (reference sequence). The CDR3 nucleotides read TGTGCCAGCAGCTCAGGACAGGGGCTGTACAATGAGCAGTTCTTC. Translated, it gives CASSSGQGLYNEQFF.

V is TRBV18 and J is TRBJ1-1, with D possibly matching TRBD1 (5 bases). Germline CDR1 reads KGHSH; CDR2 reads LQKENI. The CDR3 is 13 amino acids. V lost 1 base and J 3 bases, leaving 6 bases between the germline ends. CDR3 DNA: TGTGCCAGCTCACCACTACAGGACACTGAAGCTTTCTTT. The encoded protein is CASSPLQDTEAFF.

The genes are TRBV2 and TRBJ2-1; the D gene is possibly TRBD2 (6 bases). V lost 5 bases to trimming and J lost 1 base, with 9 bases between them. This CDR3 region has 14 residues. The germline V gene has CDR1 SNHLY and CDR2 FYNNEI. The CDR3, as DNA: TGTGCCAGCAGTATGACTAGTTCCTACAATGAGCAGTTCTTC. This translates into CASSMTSSYNEQFF.

This clone was recorded once. The chain recombines TRBV7-2 with TRBJ2-2; D unclear. V was pared by 6 bases and J by 6 bases, with 11 bases between. This CDR3 is built from 13 residues. CDR1 is SGHTA, CDR2 FQGNSA, per germline. CDR3 region: CASRSTMAGELFF. The CDR3 DNA reads as TGTGCCAGCAGGTCAACAATGGCCGGGGAGCTGTTTTTT.